This note documents a single T cell receptor beta chain sequence. Trimming removed 8 bases at V and 1 base at J, with 11 bases between. The CDR3 sequence is 13 residues long. Enrolled through a virtual design, the participants were between 18 and 89 years of age and came from 24 US areas. This record comes from a study of blood T cell repertoires in COVID-19. Overall study context: Material from acute and convalescent COVID-19 was sourced from the United States, Italy and Spain. PBMCs, B-cell-depleted T cells, or T cells provided the cDNA or gDNA that made up the material.

Sequencing was performed with immunoSEQ multiplex PCR; in TCRdb, only in-frame clones are kept and a portion is missing. Among over 250,000 clones listed, approximately 82% were seen once. The sequence was obtained from a middle-aged man who had been exposed to COVID-19. Source material: PBMCs or T cells enriched from blood (not recorded which). V and J are TRBV12-3 or TRBV12-4 and TRBJ1-1; D gene unclear. The CDR3: CASRDMGNTEAFF. The CDR3 nucleotides are TGTGCCAGCCGTGACATGGGGAACACTGAAGCTTTCTTT.